A single sample is the source of the 10 T cell receptor beta chains below, sequenced in a study of STAT5B mutations in CD4+ large granular lymphocyte leukemia. Here immunoSEQ multiplex PCR was the method, and the copy in TCRdb shows in-frame clones only, minus some. The sample includes 20,000 to 25,000 clones, around 75% of them seen just once. Input material: CD4+ T cells from blood buffy coats. The receptors here all came from a human donor in good health.

This clone was counted a few times. This chain joins TRBV15 and TRBJ1-5, with 9 bases matching TRBD1. Germline CDR1 LNHNV, CDR2 YYDKDF (reference sequence). Trimming at V came to 0 bases and at J to 7 bases, leaving 4 bases not matched to a gene. The CDR3 loop spans 15 amino acids. The CDR3 protein is CATSRDPGQGQPQHF. The CDR3 DNA follows: TGTGCCACCAGCAGAGACCCGGGACAGGGCCAGCCCCAGCATTTT.

The rearrangement joins TRBV7-2 to TRBJ1-2; TRBD1 aligns across 8 bases. V dropped 3 bases and J dropped 7; count of bases not matched to a gene: 4. Germline V gene data show CDR1 as SGHTA and CDR2 as FQGNSA. The CDR3 length is 13 residues. In DNA, the CDR3 is TGTGCCAGCAGCTTTACACAGGGGGTTGGCTACACCTTC. Protein product: CASSFTQGVGYTF.

The chain joins TRBV29-1 to TRBJ1-1; D unclear. Germline V gene data show CDR1 as SQVTM and CDR2 as ANQGSEA. There are 12 residues in the CDR3. Trimming removed 8 bases from V and 4 bases from J, with 14 bases in between. CDR3 region: CSSLVRGTEAFF. Written as DNA, the CDR3 is TGCAGCTCCCTGGTGCGGGGCACTGAAGCTTTCTTT.

This chain uses TRBV7-3 with TRBJ2-1; 9 nucleotides agree with TRBD2. The germline gives CDR1 SGHTA, CDR2 FQGTGA. The CDR3 loop spans 15 amino acids. Trimming cost V 4 bases and J 8 bases; bases outside gene matches: 9. Here the CDR3 DNA reads TGTGCCAGCAGCTCCCTAATAGCGGGAGTCCATGAGCAGTTCTTC. It translates to CASSSLIAGVHEQFF.

This clone has more than one count but fewer than ten. The V call is TRBV2, the J call TRBJ2-6; 12 bases align to TRBD1. Germline V gene sequence: CDR1 SNHLY, CDR2 FYNNEI. The trim removed 8 bases at V and 0 bases at J, leaving 2 bases unmatched. The CDR3 extends over 16 amino acids. The CDR3 spells CASGDRGLSGANVLTF. The CDR3 DNA sequence: TGTGCCAGCGGGGACAGGGGGCTCTCTGGGGCCAACGTCCTGACTTTC.

The chain recombines TRBV15 with TRBJ2-1; the match to TRBD2 covers 13 bases. V dropped 0 bases and J dropped 12; count of bases not matched to a gene: 8. Per the germline V gene, CDR1 is LNHNV and CDR2 is YYDKDF (reference sequence). The CDR3 runs 16 residues. CDR3 sequence (DNA): TGTGCCACCAGCAGAGATAGTGCGGGACTAGCGGGAAGGCAGTTCTTC. This translates into CATSRDSAGLAGRQFF.

This clone occurred a few times. The chain joins TRBV6-1 to TRBJ1-5; no definite D call. Germline lookup yields CDR1 MNHNS and CDR2 SASEGT. The V gene lost 5 bases and the J gene lost 7 bases, with 9 bases spanning the gap. CDR3 size: 12 residues. The CDR3 here is CASSLARQPQHF. DNA for the CDR3: TGTGCCAGCAGTTTAGCACGACAGCCCCAGCATTTT.

V is TRBV28 and J is TRBJ1-6; a weak D match, TRBD1 (6 bases). Germline V CDR1 and CDR2: MDHEN, SYDVKM. Trimming cost V 4 bases and J 4 bases, with 14 bases left between them. CDR3 length: 16 amino acids. CDR3 amino acids: CASSSEGRGYNSPLHF. The CDR3 DNA is TGTGCCAGCAGTTCAGAGGGCAGGGGTTATAATTCACCCCTCCACTTT.

V is TRBV15 and J is TRBJ1-1; D gene unclear. CDR3 size: 12 residues. CDR1 LNHNV and CDR2 YYDKDF come from the germline V gene (reference sequence). V was clipped by 0 bases and J by 7 bases, with 6 bases between them. In nucleotides, the CDR3 is TGTGCCACCAGCAGAGACCACTTTGAAGCTTTCTTT. It is translated as CATSRDHFEAFF. The full variable domain, its missing parts supplied by reference TRBV15 and TRBJ1-1, is DAMVIQNPRYQVTQFGKPVTLSCSQTLNHNVMYWYQQKSSQAPKLLFHYYDKDFNNEADTPDNFQSRRPNTSFCFLDIRSPGLGDTAMYLCATSRDHFEAFFGQGTRLTVV.

The chain is built from TRBV2 and TRBJ2-5, with D possibly being TRBD1 (5 bases). CDR1 is SNHLY and CDR2 is FYNNEI in the germline V gene. The CDR3 has 10 amino acids. Trimming left V 8 bases short and J 5 bases short, with 6 bases between. The CDR3 region has the DNA TGTGCCAGCCCAGGGGAGACCCAGTACTTC. This sequence encodes CASPGETQYF.